This T cell receptor beta chain is from a study of T cell repertoires in urothelial bladder cancer (dated by TCRdb to the late 2010s). Looking at the study overall: Of the roughly 12 resected lesions, three were clinically staged as cT0, three as cTa, three as cT1 and three as cT2 or greater. The study compared clonality of the TCR repertoire in bladder tumors against clonality in benign bladder inflammation. A total of approximately 12 patients who had bladder lesions and were undergoing transurethral resection were prospectively identified. Twelve resected bladder lesions were studied, comprising urothelial carcinoma (UC+) and benign (UC-) specimens. General findings and caveats noted by the study authors: In carcinoma specimens, up to roughly 15% of infiltrating lymphocytes were accounted for by a single T-cell clone, compared with roughly 2% in benign specimens. A median tumor infiltrating lymphocyte percentage of around 1.9% was observed in carcinoma specimens, compared with about 13% in benign specimens. Urothelial carcinoma specimens had fewer T cells than benign specimens, with medians of roughly 5,600 and 26,000.

With regard to this clone: Its recognized antigen is unknown. It has no much larger one-base neighbor in the sample; base qualities were not kept.

V is shortened by 4 bases, J by 1 base, and the region joining them spans 14 bases. Looking up the germline V gene yields CDR1 SGHVS and CDR2 FQNEAQ. The CDR3 has 15 amino acids, counting the end cysteine and phenylalanine. Only the CDR3 DNA is retained, 45 bases long and in frame from the first base. Bladder lesion specimens were collected at transurethral resection and stored at -80C. DNA was extracted from bladder specimens collected at transurethral resection. The TCR beta chain CDR3 region was sequenced with the immunoSEQ assay. The authors processed their data as follows. For each specimen, the T-cell fraction, clonal dominance, and maximum TCR clone frequency were calculated. Entries here come from immuneACCESS through TCRdb and include only in-frame sequences with V and J called. Some clones fail to appear in such tables; in the studies checked, an unresolved V gene covers under half of the shortfall, and the cause of the remainder is unknown. The V and J calls and the clone size are those of that table, but D and trimming were determined from the DNA. The sample contains approximately 9,800 clones, roughly 60% of them found a single time. The ten largest clonotypes hold about 33% of the sample.

The rearrangement combines TRBV7-8 with TRBJ2-7; 7 matching bases give a weak D call of TRBD2. Sample: tumor-infiltrating cells from bladder cancer. The TCR was taken from a human donor with urothelial carcinoma. The CDR3 corresponds to CASSWGGGASYEQYF. In nucleotide form, the sequence is TGTGCCAGCAGCTGGGGCGGGGGCGCTTCCTACGAGCAGTACTTC. Extended through the reference TRBV7-8 and TRBJ2-7 proteins, this CDR3 yields the full variable domain: GAGVSQSPRYKVAKRGQDVALRCDPISGHVSLFWYQQALGQGPEFLTYFQNEAQLDKSGLPSDRFFAERPEGSVSTLKIQRTQQEDSAVYLCASSWGGGASYEQYFGPGTRLTVT.